This entry lists 24 T cell receptor beta chains sequenced from one sample in a study of control samples from healthy donors and cancer patients. Profiled with immunoSEQ multiplex PCR; TCRdb holds only in-frame clones, not every one. This repertoire shows about 100,000 clones, about 89% found once; its top ten account for under 10%. Sequenced input: blood. The receptors shown here come from a man under 40 in good health.

The chain carries TRBV10-2 and TRBJ1-2; 8 bases are a match to TRBD1. Germline CDR1 reads WSHSY; CDR2 reads SAAADI. The V gene end was trimmed by 2 bases and the J gene end by 7 bases; junction bases not matched to a gene: 9. There are 15 residues in the CDR3. The CDR3 DNA follows: TGCGCCAGCAGTGAGGCGGTGGGGACAGGCCGTGGCTACACCTTC. Protein product: CASSEAVGTGRGYTF.

The rearrangement joins TRBV25-1 to TRBJ2-1; D is unclear. Per the germline V gene, CDR1 is MGHDK and CDR2 is SYGVNS. The length of the CDR3 is 12 residues. Trimming left V 4 bases short and J 7 bases short, with 8 bases between. This CDR3 is CASSVWGNEQFF. The CDR3 DNA sequence: TGTGCCAGCAGTGTTTGGGGAAATGAGCAGTTCTTC.

To note about this clone: Germline is not matched at one junction end, which may reflect a read error. This chain joins TRBV12-3 or TRBV12-4 and TRBJ1-1; D gene ambiguous. This CDR3 spans 13 amino acids. This chain's CDR3 is CASSFSSNIEAFF. The CDR3 nucleotides are TGTGCCAGCAGTTTTTCCAGTAACATTGAAGCTTTCTTT.

V gene TRBV24-1 combines with J gene TRBJ2-1, with 9 bases lining up with TRBD1. V lost 3 bases, J lost 7 bases, and 9 bases stayed unmatched. CDR1 is KGHDR, CDR2 SFDVKD, per germline. This CDR3 has 16 residues. The CDR3 bases are TGTGCCACCAGTGATCCGGGACAGGGATTTAAGAATGAGCAGTTCTTC. Its translation is CATSDPGQGFKNEQFF.

CDR3 bases: TGTGCCAGTAGTTCTCCGACAGGTACAATGGGACAGCCCCAGCATTTT. Encoded protein: CASSSPTGTMGQPQHF. This rearrangement joins TRBV19 to TRBJ1-5; tentatively, D is TRBD1 (6 bases). V was pared by 5 bases and J by 7 bases, with 21 bases between. CDR1 is LNHDA, CDR2 SQIVND, per germline (reference sequence). The CDR3 covers 16 residues.

The chain joins TRBV29-1 to TRBJ2-3; tentatively, D is TRBD1 (6 bases). The CDR3 runs 12 residues. The germline V gene encodes CDR1 SQVTM and CDR2 ANQGSEA. V lost 4 bases, J lost 3 bases, and 8 bases lay in between. CDR3 protein: CSVAQGTDTQYF. Here the CDR3 DNA reads TGCAGCGTTGCCCAGGGGACAGATACGCAGTATTTT.

The V call is TRBV30, the J call TRBJ1-1; a possible D gene is TRBD1 (6 bases). V was cut by 3 bases and J by 4 bases, with 15 bases left in between. CDR3 size: 14 residues. Germline lookup yields CDR1 GTSNPN and CDR2 SVGIG (reference sequence). Here the CDR3 DNA reads TGTGCCTGGAGCGTACAACAGGGTGGCACTGAAGCTTTCTTT. As protein: CAWSVQQGGTEAFF.

The rearrangement uses TRBV5-1 and TRBJ2-1; TRBD1 matches 8 bases. V dropped 1 base and J dropped 1; count of bases not matched to a gene: 4. This CDR3 region has 16 residues. Looked up from germline, CDR1 is SGHRS and CDR2 is YFSETQ. In nucleotides, the CDR3 is TGCGCCAGCAGCTTGACGACAGGGGCTTCCTACAATGAGCAGTTCTTC. It specifies CASSLTTGASYNEQFF.

V usage is TRBV7-8 and J usage is TRBJ2-1; 9 bases fit TRBD1. The CDR3 extends over 14 amino acids. Germline CDR1 is SGHVS and CDR2 is FQNEAQ. The trim removed 5 bases at V and 10 bases at J, leaving 9 bases unmatched. CDR3 in DNA: TGTGCCAGCAGCGCTAGGACAGGGGATCGGGAGCAGTTCTTC. Amino acids: CASSARTGDREQFF.

This rearrangement joins TRBV24-1 to TRBJ2-1; perhaps TRBD1 as D (5 bases). Trimming shortened V by 3 bases and J by 4 bases, and 6 bases separated the two germline ends. The CDR3 has 13 residues. From germline, CDR1 is KGHDR and CDR2 SFDVKD. The CDR3 nucleotides read TGTGCCACCAGTGATGGACATTACAATGAGCAGTTCTTC. Protein sequence: CATSDGHYNEQFF.

The chain has TRBV27 and TRBJ2-1; no clear D. The CDR3 has 13 residues. In germline, CDR1 is MNHEY, CDR2 SMNVEV (reference sequence). The V end lost 2 bases, the J end lost 6 bases, and 8 bases lay between the germline ends. Here the CDR3 DNA reads TGTGCCAGCAGTTTAATATCAGGCAATGAGCAGTTCTTC. Protein product: CASSLISGNEQFF.

This clone was observed a single time. V gene TRBV6-1 combines with J gene TRBJ2-2; D gene ambiguous. The germline V gene encodes CDR1 MNHNS and CDR2 SASEGT. Between the trimmed V and J ends, which lost 3 bases and 9 bases, there was a span of 5 bases. The CDR3 length is 11 residues. The CDR3 DNA follows: TGTGCCAGCAGTGATAGGTGGGAGCTGTTTTTT. As protein: CASSDRWELFF.

This clone appeared a few times. The chain couples TRBV7-9 to TRBJ1-4; D is ambiguous. Germline V gives CDR1 SEHNR, CDR2 FQNEAQ (reference sequence). The CDR3 extends over 16 amino acids. The V end lost 1 base, the J end lost 10 bases, and 19 bases lay between the germline ends. DNA of the CDR3: TGTGCCAGCAGCTTAGGAAGACCTAGCGGGCAGCCAAAACTGTTTTTT. This sequence encodes CASSLGRPSGQPKLFF.

Points on this clone: In the same sample, other DNA sequences code for this CDR3. V gene TRBV5-1 combines with J gene TRBJ1-3; D uncertain. The CDR3 length is 14 residues. Looked up from germline, CDR1 is SGHRS and CDR2 is YFSETQ. The germline V and J ends were trimmed by 0 bases and 0 bases, with 4 bases remaining between them. The CDR3 is CASSLASSGNTIYF. The CDR3 DNA reads as TGCGCCAGCAGCTTGGCAAGCTCTGGAAACACCATATATTTT.

The V gene is TRBV6-6, the J gene TRBJ2-2; 9 bases are a match to TRBD1. V shed 10 bases and J 3 bases; nucleotides not matched to a gene: 12. This CDR3 comprises 16 residues. Germline values: CDR1 MNHNY, CDR2 SVGAGI (reference sequence). The CDR3 coding sequence is TGTGCCATCCACGATACAGGGGGCGCTGACACCGGGGAGCTGTTTTTT. This encodes CAIHDTGGADTGELFF.

This chain links TRBV14 with TRBJ2-2; 7 bases map to TRBD1. From germline, CDR1 is SGHDN and CDR2 FVKESK. J was trimmed by 0 bases and V by 5 bases; bases with no gene match: 12. This CDR3 has 18 residues. CDR3 sequence: CASSSAGTARANTGELFF. The CDR3 nucleotides read TGTGCCAGCAGCTCGGCCGGGACAGCCCGAGCGAACACCGGGGAGCTGTTTTTT.

The chain joins TRBV6-5 to TRBJ2-7; D unclear. Deletions cut 6 bases from V and 4 bases from J, with 7 bases between. This CDR3 has 11 amino acids. Germline values: CDR1 MNHEY, CDR2 SVGAGI. This CDR3 is CASRLHYEQYF. The CDR3 DNA reads TGTGCCAGCAGGCTCCATTACGAGCAGTACTTC.

The V and J genes are TRBV18 and TRBJ2-7, with 7 nucleotides matching TRBD1. This CDR3 has 12 residues. Germline trimming cut 5 bases from V and 6 bases from J; bases unmatched to any gene: 4. The germline CDR1 and CDR2 sequences are KGHSH and LQKENI. The CDR3 loop reads CASSLGDSEQYV. The CDR3 DNA sequence: TGTGCCAGCTCATTAGGGGACAGCGAGCAGTACGTC.

This rearrangement joins TRBV5-4 to TRBJ2-3, with 14 bases aligning to TRBD2. Losses at the gene ends were 5 bases for V and 4 bases for J; bases not matched to a gene: 6. CDR1 and CDR2 from the germline V gene are SGHNT and YYREEE (reference sequence). The CDR3 extends over 16 amino acids. CDR3: CASSTGLAGVSDTQYF. CDR3 nucleotide sequence: TGTGCCAGCAGTACGGGACTAGCGGGAGTGTCAGATACGCAGTATTTT.

This sequence joins TRBV7-9 and TRBJ2-1, with D tentatively TRBD1 or TRBD2 (7 bases each). The germline V and J ends were trimmed by 5 bases and 5 bases, with 13 bases remaining between them. Per the germline V gene, CDR1 is SEHNR and CDR2 is FQNEAQ (reference sequence). The CDR3 is 14 amino acids. In DNA, the CDR3 is TGTGCCAGCAGCCAGGGGGGGTACGACAATGAGCAGTTCTTC. Its protein product is CASSQGGYDNEQFF.

As regards this clone: The sample holds other DNA sequences that translate to the same CDR3. This chain connects TRBV9 to TRBJ2-3; possibly TRBD1 for D (5 bases). Germline assignment: CDR1 SGDLS and CDR2 YYNGEE. The CDR3 consists of 15 residues. Trimming took off 0 bases at V and 0 bases at J, with 8 bases between the two ends. The CDR3 DNA sequence: TGTGCCAGCAGCGTAGAAGGGGTTAGCACAGATACGCAGTATTTT. Residues: CASSVEGVSTDTQYF.

This clone turned up a few times. The rearrangement joins TRBV5-6 to TRBJ2-7, with D possibly TRBD2 on 6 matching bases. Germline lookup yields CDR1 SGHDT and CDR2 YYEEEE. There are 15 residues in the CDR3. V was pared by 2 bases and J by 6 bases, with 18 bases between. The CDR3 bases are TGTGCCAGCAGCTTTACACGGGGGATCACCGCCGAGCAGTACTTC. This encodes CASSFTRGITAEQYF.

The chain combines TRBV6-5 with TRBJ1-6; TRBD1 matches 8 bases. The germline V gene has CDR1 MNHEY and CDR2 SVGAGI. The CDR3 is 15 amino acids. Unmatched junction bases numbered 10, after V lost 8 bases and J lost 7 bases. The CDR3 nucleotides are TGTGCCAGCTCGGAGGGACAGGTTCGGAATTCACCCCTCCACTTT. Its translation: CASSEGQVRNSPLHF.

The J gene is TRBJ1-2, the V gene TRBV12-3 or TRBV12-4; D gene uncertain. This CDR3 spans 13 amino acids. V was shortened by 5 bases and J by 5 bases, with 12 bases between the two germline ends. The CDR3 here is CASSRRPEYGYTF. CDR3 in DNA: TGTGCCAGCAGTAGGCGGCCAGAGTATGGCTACACCTTC.